These 10 T cell receptor beta chains were all obtained from the same sample, sequenced in a study of breast tumors, draining lymph nodes, adjacent tissues. The lymph nodes were axillary draining lymph nodes from breast cancer patients. A single record per CDR3 protein comes from TCRdb applying MiXCR to the multiplex PCR reads. Of about 170,000 distinct CDR3 sequences detected, around 33% appear once; the ten largest clones hold 3% to 4.5%. Sequenced: axillary lymph node tissue. These receptors were obtained from a female donor with breast cancer. Some clones in this sample may be carry-over from other donors' samples.

CDR3 in DNA: TGTGCCAGCAGTGAACCAGGAGGAAACACCTTC. Its translation is CASSEPGGNTF. This chain uses TRBV6-1 with TRBJ1-2; D is undetermined. With 2 bases removed from V and 12 bases from J, the gap between germline ends came to 10 bases. The CDR3 length is 11 residues. In germline, CDR1 is MNHNS, CDR2 SASEGT.

The sample holds many counts of this clonotype. The chain carries TRBV7-6 and TRBJ2-7; perhaps TRBD2 as D (6 bases). Germline V gene lookup returns CDR1 SGHVS and CDR2 FNYEAQ. This CDR3 is 14 amino acids long. Trimming took 3 bases from V and 1 from J, leaving 10 bases between them. The CDR3 DNA reads TGTGCCAGCAGCTTGGGGACTTCATCCTACGAGCAGTACTTC. It specifies CASSLGTSSYEQYF.

This chain connects TRBV5-1 to TRBJ2-5; 8 bases are shared with TRBD2. The junction had 12 bases not matched to a gene; V was cut back by 0 bases and J by 2 bases. Germline V gene lookup returns CDR1 SGHRS and CDR2 YFSETQ. The CDR3 length is 18 residues. DNA of the CDR3: TGCGCCAGCAGCTTGGCGGGAGGGTCCCGACCCGTTCAAGAGACCCAGTACTTC. It specifies CASSLAGGSRPVQETQYF. Based on the CDR3 plus reference TRBV5-1 and TRBJ2-5, the full variable domain is KAGVTQTPRYLIKTRGQQVTLSCSPISGHRSVSWYQQTPGQGLQFLFEYFSETQRNKGNFPGRFSGRQFSNSRSEMNVSTLELGDSALYLCASSLAGGSRPVQETQYFGPGTRLLVL.

This clonotype was seen a handful of times. The germline gene is not matched at one end of the junction; a read error may be the cause. The rearrangement links TRBV4-2 to TRBJ2-3; 12 nucleotides line up with TRBD2. Germline V gene lookup returns CDR1 LGHNA and CDR2 YNFKEQ. This CDR3 is 19 amino acids long. The CDR3 sequence: CASSQDRETTSGGLNTQCF. For the CDR3, the DNA is TGTGCCAGCAGCCAAGATCGGGAGACGACTAGCGGGGGACTGAATACGCAGTGTTTT.

To note about this clonotype: No conserved phenylalanine or tryptophan ends this CDR3, so it is likely a read error. The rearrangement uses TRBV2 and TRBJ2-3; D not certain. Per the germline V gene, CDR1 is SNHLY and CDR2 is FYNNEI. With 4 bases removed from V and 8 bases from J, the gap between germline ends came to 19 bases. This CDR3 has 15 amino acids. CDR3: CASSVSYEEYGTQYL. The CDR3 nucleotides read TGTGCCAGCAGTGTTAGTTATGAGGAGTATGGTACGCAGTATTTA.

J is TRBJ2-5 and V is TRBV20-1, with a possible D match to TRBD2 (6 bases). The V gene's germline CDR1 is DFQATT and CDR2 SNEGSKA (reference sequence). CDR3 length: 16 amino acids. The ends were cut back, 4 bases at V and 7 bases at J, with 25 bases in the middle. The CDR3 reads CSAKQLNERTTGTQYF. The CDR3 coding sequence is TGCAGTGCTAAACAGCTCAATGAGCGGACTACCGGGACCCAGTACTTC.

With regard to this clonotype: This may be a read error: a much more frequent sequence differs by one nucleotide. J is TRBJ2-1 and V is TRBV11-3, with 11 bases aligning to TRBD2. The CDR3 runs 16 residues. Germline-derived CDR1 and CDR2 are SGHNT and YENEEA. The CDR3 DNA reads as TGTGCCAGCAGATTAGTTCTAGCGGGAGGAGACAATGAGCAGTTCTTC. This gives the protein CASRLVLAGGDNEQFF.

This clonotype was observed at least ten times. The chain has TRBV29-1 and TRBJ2-3; TRBD1 or TRBD2 may be the D gene (5 bases each). Germline values: CDR1 SQVTM, CDR2 ANQGSEA. V was shortened by 7 bases and J by 2 bases, with 19 bases between the two germline ends. The CDR3 has 15 amino acids. CDR3 amino acids: CSGGTGTRLTDTQYF. CDR3 sequence (DNA): TGCAGCGGGGGGACCGGGACCCGACTCACAGATACGCAGTATTTT.

This clonotype showed up many times. V and J are TRBV29-1 and TRBJ1-1, with unresolved D. The CDR3 runs to 11 residues. CDR1 and CDR2 (germline): SQVTM, ANQGSEA. Deletions cut 2 bases from V and 7 bases from J, with 8 bases between. CDR3 region: CSVEIGSEAFF. The CDR3 nucleotides are TGCAGCGTTGAAATAGGCAGTGAAGCTTTCTTT.

As to this clonotype: Given the absence of the conserved phenylalanine or tryptophan at the CDR3 end, a read error is likely. The chain combines TRBV10-3 with TRBJ2-5, with D unclear. CDR3 length: 13 amino acids. Germline V gene sequence: CDR1 ENHRY, CDR2 SYGVKD. V lost 4 bases and J lost 1, with 7 bases in between. The CDR3 region has the DNA TGTGCCATCAGTGTCAGCTTCCAAGAGACCCAGTACTCC. Encoded protein: CAISVSFQETQYS.